The sequence of this T cell receptor beta chain was determined in a study of STAT5B mutations in CD4+ large granular lymphocyte leukemia. Per the study methods: A productive frequency of 2.59 x 10-5 was the lowest detectable. Repertoires were generated with immunoSEQ multiplex PCR, while TCRdb's copy carries only in-frame clones and drops some. V and J calls and clone size are copied from that table; D and trimming were computed from the DNA. The repertoire consists of 25,000 to 35,000 clones, with 71% occurring once and the leading ten covering more than 0.35%. CDR1 and CDR2 (germline): SNHLY, FYNNEI. Losses at the gene ends were 5 bases for V and 8 bases for J; bases not matched to a gene: 8. CDR3 size: 13 residues. Control samples were healthy donors' buffy coats. Study results and limitations: Main leukemic clonotypes were patient-specific, but more than 20% appeared at low frequency elsewhere. Compared with healthy controls (2/35), patient top clones favored TRBV06 (8/27).

Details on this clone: Its antigen is unidentified.

The receptor was isolated from a human donor in good health. The sequenced material came from CD4+ T cells from blood buffy coats. The V call is TRBV2, the J call TRBJ1-2; 7 bases fit TRBD1. CDR3 nucleotide sequence: TGTGCCAGCAGTTTGATAACAGGGGTAGGCTACACCTTC. Amino acids: CASSLITGVGYTF. Complete variable domain (other parts from reference TRBV2 and TRBJ1-2): EPEVTQTPSHQVTQMGQEVILRCVPISNHLYFYWYRQILGQKVEFLVSFYNNEISEKSEIFDDQFSVERPDGSNFTLKIRSTKLEDSAMYFCASSLITGVGYTFGSGTRLTVV.